This T cell receptor (beta chain) was sequenced for a study of cytotoxic CD8 clonotypes in ibrutinib-treated CLL. About the study: Responses comprised 24 partial and 2 complete; at median around six years, approximately 14 remained remitted and some twelve progressed. Study-wide points: Baseline levels were approached again at progression, after clonality had risen at ibrutinib response. The study sampled sustained-remission and progressing patients at different times.

Libraries were prepared by immunoSEQ multiplex PCR; TCRdb keeps only in-frame clonotypes and omits some of them. Of about 300,000 clones in the sample, 76% were seen once. On this clone itself: Its matching antigen is unknown.

This receptor was obtained from a human donor with chronic lymphocytic leukemia. This specimen consisted of PBMCs, obtained at disease progression, from a patient treated with ibrutinib.

DNA for the CDR3: TGCAGCGTTGATATGGTTCCGGACGCAGATACGCAGTATTTT. This translates into CSVDMVPDADTQYF. The V and J genes are TRBV29-1 and TRBJ2-3; D remains ambiguous. Trimming left V 3 bases short and J 4 bases short, with 14 bases between. The CDR3 is made up of 14 amino acids. Germline V gene data show CDR1 as SQVTM and CDR2 as ANQGSEA.